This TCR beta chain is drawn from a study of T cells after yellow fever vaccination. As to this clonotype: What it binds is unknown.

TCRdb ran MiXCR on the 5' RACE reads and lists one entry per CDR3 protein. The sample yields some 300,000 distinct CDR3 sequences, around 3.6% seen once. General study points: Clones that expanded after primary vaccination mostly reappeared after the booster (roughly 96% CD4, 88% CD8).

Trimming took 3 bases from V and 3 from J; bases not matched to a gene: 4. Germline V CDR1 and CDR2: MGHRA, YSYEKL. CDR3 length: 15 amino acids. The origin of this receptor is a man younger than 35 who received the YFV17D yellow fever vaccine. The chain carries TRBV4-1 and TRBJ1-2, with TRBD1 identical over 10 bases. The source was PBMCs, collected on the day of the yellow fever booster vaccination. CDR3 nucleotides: TGCGCCAGCAGCCACCCGGGACAGGGGTACTATGGCTACACCTTC. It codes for CASSHPGQGYYGYTF.